These T cell receptor beta chains were read from a single sample in a study of T-cell memory formation after mild COVID-19. TCRdb re-derived calls from the 5' RACE reads in MiXCR, one entry per CDR3 protein. Of around 200,000 distinct CDR3 sequences in the sample, over 9.5% are singletons; the top ten hold 3% to 4%. The sequenced sample consisted of PBMCs or a T cell subset sorted from them (not recorded which). The receptors stem from a man between 18 and 35 years old who had mild COVID-19 (a few samples of this study predate the infection). Cell type and time point are not known. The CDR3 runs from the conserved cysteine through the conserved F or W. Each record gives: J gene, clone size, V gene, D gene, CDR3 DNA, CDR3 protein. A D gene is named only where the DNA matches it firmly. For some rows the clone size is stated as once, few or many, or as a class when expanded; others skip it.

>TRBJ2-7|few|TRBV2|TRBD2
TGTGCCATAGCGGGGGGCTACGAGCAGTACTTC
CAIAGGYEQYF
>TRBJ1-2|few|TRBV6-5|.
TGTGCCAGCAGTCCCATGTCAGGACACAAGAACTATGGCTACACCTTC
CASSPMSGHKNYGYTF
>TRBJ1-4|.|TRBV18|.
TGTGCCAGCTCAGGCCAGTCTAATGAAAAACTGTTTTTT
CASSGQSNEKLFF
>TRBJ2-5|.|TRBV7-2|TRBD1
TGTGCCAGCAGCCTAGGGACAGCGTTGCAGTACTTC
CASSLGTALQYF
>TRBJ1-2|.|TRBV9|TRBD1
TGTGCCAGCAGCGCACAGGGGTATGGCTACACCTTC
CASSAQGYGYTF
>TRBJ2-5|.|TRBV24-1|.
TGTGCCACCAGTGACCCCGAAGAGATGAAAGAGACCCAGTACTTC
CATSDPEEMKETQYF
>TRBJ2-1|few|TRBV18|TRBD2
TGTGCCAGCTCACCAGTTGGACTAGCGGGGAAAGAGCAGTTCTTC
CASSPVGLAGKEQFF
>TRBJ1-3|many|TRBV6-6|TRBD1
TGTGCCAGCAAGACAGGGGGAACATCGGGAAACACCATATATTTT
CASKTGGTSGNTIYF
>TRBJ1-4|few|TRBV5-1|.
TGCGCCAGCAGCTTGGCCGGGCAGGATGAAAAACTGTTTTTT
CASSLAGQDEKLFF
>TRBJ2-1|.|TRBV10-3|.
TGTGCCATCAGCTCGGACCCGAGCTCCTACAATGAGCAGTTCTTC
CAISSDPSSYNEQFF
>TRBJ1-6|.|TRBV18|.
TGTGCCAGCTCACCCCGGGACTCTTCTTCACCCCTCCACTTT
CASSPRDSSSPLHF
>TRBJ2-5|.|TRBV18|TRBD1
TGTGCCAGCTCACCACGACAGGGCGGTGGGGAGACCCAGTACTTC
CASSPRQGGGETQYF
>TRBJ2-1|few|TRBV20-1|TRBD2
TGCAGTGCCGCAGGAGGGCTAGCGGGTAGGAGCTCCTACAATGAGCAGTTCTTC
CSAAGGLAGRSSYNEQFF
>TRBJ2-1|few|TRBV19|.
TGTGCCAGTAGTACCCCCTGGGGGTTCTACAATGAGCAGTTCTTC
CASSTPWGFYNEQFF
>TRBJ1-1|.|TRBV11-2|TRBD1
TGTGCCAGCAGCTTAATAACAGGGGGCGAACCTTTCTTT
CASSLITGGEPFF
>TRBJ1-6|.|TRBV14|.
TGTGCCAGCAGCCAAGGGAATAATTCACCCCTCCACTTT
CASSQGNNSPLHF
>TRBJ2-2|many|TRBV25-1|.
TGTGCCAGCGGTTCCGTGGGAGGGGGCGAGATCGGGGAGCTGTTTTTT
CASGSVGGGEIGELFF
>TRBJ1-2|many|TRBV12-3/TRBV12-4|.
TGTGCCAGCAGTTTTTTGGGGCAGTGGGGCTACACCTTC
CASSFLGQWGYTF
>TRBJ2-2|.|TRBV4-3|.
TGCGCCAGCAGCCAAGTCCGAGGGGGGTACACCGGGGAGCTGTTTTTT
CASSQVRGGYTGELFF
>TRBJ1-1|.|TRBV6-5|.
TGTGCCAGCAGTCACCGGGCAGGGTCGATGAACACTGAAGCTTTCTTT
CASSHRAGSMNTEAFF
>TRBJ2-1|.|TRBV4-2|TRBD2
TGTGCCAGCAGCCCCGCGTCGAGGGGACTAGCGGGGTACAATGAGCAGTTCTTC
CASSPASRGLAGYNEQFF
>TRBJ2-7|.|TRBV14|.
TGTGCCAGCAGCCAGCTACAGGGCGAGCAGTACTTC
CASSQLQGEQYF
>TRBJ2-3|many|TRBV4-2|.
TGTGCCAGCAGCCGCGAGCGCACAGATACGCAGTATTTT
CASSRERTDTQYF
>TRBJ1-6|few|TRBV6-6|.
TGTGCCAGCAGCGATCAGGAGCCGGGACGGCTTCGCCTCCACTTT
CASSDQEPGRLRLHF
>TRBJ1-2|few|TRBV28|.
TGTGCCAGCATTGACACGCCTAACTATGGCTACACCTTC
CASIDTPNYGYTF
>TRBJ2-2|few|TRBV6-5|TRBD1
TGTGCCAGCAGCTATGGGGACAGGGAAGTCGGGGAGCTGTTTTTT
CASSYGDREVGELFF
>TRBJ2-5|many|TRBV11-2|.
TGTGCCAGCAGCTCACAGCCGGTGGAGACCCAGTACTTC
CASSSQPVETQYF
>TRBJ2-7|many|TRBV7-2|.
TGTGCCAGCAGCTTAGTCCCTGAATCCTACGAGCAGTACTTC
CASSLVPESYEQYF
>TRBJ2-5|.|TRBV12-3/TRBV12-4|.
TGTGCCAGCAGTTTCCACAGGGCCCAAGAGACCCAGTACTTC
CASSFHRAQETQYF
>TRBJ1-1|few|TRBV18|.
TGTGCCAGCTCACCGCCCCCCGGGACAAAACTCACTGAAGCTTTCTTT
CASSPPPGTKLTEAFF
>TRBJ1-1|.|TRBV7-2|.
TGTGCCAGCAGCTTGACCCCAGCAGCTTTCTTT
CASSLTPAAFF
>TRBJ1-4|many|TRBV20-1|.
TGCAGTGCTAGAGATGTTCGCAGGGGAACTAATGAAAAACTGTTTTTT
CSARDVRRGTNEKLFF
>TRBJ1-1|few|TRBV5-1|.
TGCGCCAGCATGGAGCACACTGACACTGAAGCTTTCTTT
CASMEHTDTEAFF
>TRBJ1-5|few|TRBV30|.
TGTGCCTACACGGATTATAGCAATCAGCCCCAGCATTTT
CAYTDYSNQPQHF
>TRBJ2-5|.|TRBV6-2/TRBV6-3|TRBD2
TGTGCCAGCAGTCGGCAGCCGGGACTAGCGGGGGGACAAGAGACCCAGTACTTC
CASSRQPGLAGGQETQYF
>TRBJ1-5|few|TRBV27|.
TGTGCCAACTTCCAGGGTTATAGCAATCAGCCCCAGCATTTT
CANFQGYSNQPQHF
>TRBJ2-2|few|TRBV29-1|.
TGCAGCGGTGGGGGGCCGGGCACCGGGGAGCTGTTTTTT
CSGGGPGTGELFF
>TRBJ2-7|.|TRBV6-5|TRBD2
TGTGCCAGCGCCCGGGGGGGTACGGACGAGCAGTACTTC
CASARGGTDEQYF
>TRBJ2-5|few|TRBV24-1|.
TGTGCCACCAGTGATGCTGCCCAAGAGACCCAGTACTTC
CATSDAAQETQYF
>TRBJ2-1|.|TRBV7-8|TRBD1
TGTGCCAGCACCCGGGACAGGGGGACTAATGAGCAGTTCTTC
CASTRDRGTNEQFF
>TRBJ1-2|.|TRBV5-1|TRBD1
TGCGCCAGCAGCGGGGAGGCGACAGGGACAGTTCCCCCCTATGGCTACACCTTC
CASSGEATGTVPPYGYTF
>TRBJ1-2|many|TRBV12-3/TRBV12-4|.
TGTGCCAGCAGTTTCGGGGAAGACTATGGCTACACCTTC
CASSFGEDYGYTF
>TRBJ2-1|.|TRBV2|TRBD1
TGTGCCAGCAGTGATCGGACAGGAGCCTACAATGAGCAGTTCTTC
CASSDRTGAYNEQFF
>TRBJ2-1|.|TRBV19|.
TGTGCCAGTAGTGTCCTTACACCTAGGGACGAGAAGTTCTTC
CASSVLTPRDEKFF
>TRBJ1-6|few|TRBV2|TRBD1
TGTGCCAGCAGTGAAGAAGGGACAGGGTTTTCACCCCTCCACTTT
CASSEEGTGFSPLHF
>TRBJ2-2|.|TRBV28|.
TGTGCCAGCAGAACAGCCAAAGGCAGGGCTAAGCATCGAGCCGGGGAGCTGTTTTTT
CASRTAKGRAKHRAGELFF
>TRBJ2-1|.|TRBV2|TRBD1
TGTGCCAGCAGTAAACAGGGGGGCTCCTACAATGAGCAGTTCTTC
CASSKQGGSYNEQFF
>TRBJ2-1|.|TRBV15|TRBD1
TGTGCCACCAGCAGAGGCCCGGGACAGGGGAACTACAATGAGCAGTTCTTC
CATSRGPGQGNYNEQFF
>TRBJ2-3|.|TRBV29-1|.
TGCAGCGTTGAAAGGGGCTCTAGCACAGATACGCAGTATTTT
CSVERGSSTDTQYF
>TRBJ2-3|.|TRBV6-1|.
TGTGCCAGCAGTAACGGGGGGCCGAGCACAGATACGCAGTATTTT
CASSNGGPSTDTQYF
>TRBJ1-1|.|TRBV6-2/TRBV6-3|TRBD1
TGTGCCAGCAGTTACAGGTTCTGGGACAGGGGGTTCAGCGGCGGCCTTGACACTGAAGCTTTCTTT
CASSYRFWDRGFSGGLDTEAFF
>TRBJ2-5|.|TRBV5-6|.
TGTGCCAGCAGCAGGCCTGGGACAGAGACCCAGTACTTC
CASSRPGTETQYF
>TRBJ1-6|.|TRBV7-9|.
TGTGCCAGCAGCCGAGGACAGAGGGGTTCACCCCTCCACTTT
CASSRGQRGSPLHF
>TRBJ2-5|.|TRBV6-5|.
TGTGCCAGCAGTTACTCCCCATCCCCACAGGGGACCCAGTACTTC
CASSYSPSPQGTQYF
>TRBJ2-7|.|TRBV5-6|.
TGTGCCAGCAGCTTCGGTTTCCCCTACGAGCAGTACTTC
CASSFGFPYEQYF